This TCR beta chain was sequenced for a study of blood T cell repertoires in COVID-19. V lost 6 bases, J lost 5 bases, and 9 bases stayed unmatched. Germline V CDR1 and CDR2: MNHEY, SVGAGI. The CDR3 totals 15 residues. Profiled with immunoSEQ multiplex PCR; TCRdb holds only in-frame clones, not every one. The sample lists about 350,000 clones, roughly 86% seen once, with around 0.92% in the top ten. This TCR came from a woman aged 25 to 39 who had been exposed to COVID-19. The specimen sequenced was PBMCs or T cells enriched from blood (not recorded which). The chain couples TRBV6-5 to TRBJ2-2; 7 nucleotides agree with TRBD2. CDR3 DNA sequence: TGTGCCAGCAGCTCGGGCGGGAGAGGTACCGGGGAGCTGTTTTTT. Amino acid sequence: CASSSGGRGTGELFF.